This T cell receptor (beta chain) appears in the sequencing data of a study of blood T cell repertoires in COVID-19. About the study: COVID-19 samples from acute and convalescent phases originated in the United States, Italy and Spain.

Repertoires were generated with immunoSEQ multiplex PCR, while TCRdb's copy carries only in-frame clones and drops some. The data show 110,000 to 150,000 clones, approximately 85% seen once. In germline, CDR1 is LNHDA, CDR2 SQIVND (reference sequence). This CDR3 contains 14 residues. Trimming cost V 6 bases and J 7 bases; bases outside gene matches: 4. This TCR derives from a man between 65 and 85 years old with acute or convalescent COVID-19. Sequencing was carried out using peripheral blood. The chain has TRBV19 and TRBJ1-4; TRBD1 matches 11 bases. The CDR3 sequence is CASRTGTGGEKLFF. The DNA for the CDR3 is TGTGCCAGTAGAACCGGGACAGGGGGTGAAAAACTGTTTTTT.